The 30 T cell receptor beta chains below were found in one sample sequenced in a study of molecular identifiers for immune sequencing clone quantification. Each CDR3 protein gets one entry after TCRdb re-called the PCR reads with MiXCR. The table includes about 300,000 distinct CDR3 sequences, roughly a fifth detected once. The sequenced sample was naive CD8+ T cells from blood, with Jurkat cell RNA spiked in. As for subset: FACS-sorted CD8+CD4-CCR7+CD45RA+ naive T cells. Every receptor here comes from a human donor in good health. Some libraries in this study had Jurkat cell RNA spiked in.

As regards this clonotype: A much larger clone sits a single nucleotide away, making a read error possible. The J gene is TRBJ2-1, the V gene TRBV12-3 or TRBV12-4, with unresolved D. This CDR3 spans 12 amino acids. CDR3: CASSPGYNEQSF. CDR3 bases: TGTGCCAGCAGTCCCGGGTACAATGAGCAGTCCTTC.

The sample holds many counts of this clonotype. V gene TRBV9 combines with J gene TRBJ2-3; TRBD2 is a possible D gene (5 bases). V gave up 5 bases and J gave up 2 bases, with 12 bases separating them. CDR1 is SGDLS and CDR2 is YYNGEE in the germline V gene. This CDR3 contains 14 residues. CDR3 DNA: TGTGCCAGCAGTGGGAGAGACGACACAGATACGCAGTATTTT. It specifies CASSGRDDTDTQYF.

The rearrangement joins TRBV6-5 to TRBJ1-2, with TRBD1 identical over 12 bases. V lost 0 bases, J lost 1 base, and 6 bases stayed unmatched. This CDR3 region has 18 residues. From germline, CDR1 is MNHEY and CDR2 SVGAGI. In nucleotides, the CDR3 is TGTGCCAGCAGTTACTCCCCAGGGACAGGGGGCTATAACTATGGCTACACCTTC. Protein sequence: CASSYSPGTGGYNYGYTF.

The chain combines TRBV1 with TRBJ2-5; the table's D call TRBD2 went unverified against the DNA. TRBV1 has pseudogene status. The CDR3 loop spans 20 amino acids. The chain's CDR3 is CTSSQDRGGRPPDSGETQYF. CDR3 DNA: TGCACCAGCAGCCAAGATAGGGGGGGTCGGCCTCCCGACTCAGGAGAGACCCAGTACTTC.

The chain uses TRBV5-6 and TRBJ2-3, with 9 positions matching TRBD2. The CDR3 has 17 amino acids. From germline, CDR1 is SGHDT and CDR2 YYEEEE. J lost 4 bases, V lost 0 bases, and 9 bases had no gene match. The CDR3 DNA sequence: TGTGCCAGCAGCTTGGGGCTTCGCGGGGGGGCCGCAGATACGCAGTATTTT. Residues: CASSLGLRGGAADTQYF.

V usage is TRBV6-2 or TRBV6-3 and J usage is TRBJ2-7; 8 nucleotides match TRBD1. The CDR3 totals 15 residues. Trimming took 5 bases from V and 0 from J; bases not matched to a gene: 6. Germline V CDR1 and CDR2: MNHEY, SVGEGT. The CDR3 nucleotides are TGTGCCAGCAGTCTGACAGGGGATAGCTCCTACGAGCAGTACTTC. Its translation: CASSLTGDSSYEQYF.

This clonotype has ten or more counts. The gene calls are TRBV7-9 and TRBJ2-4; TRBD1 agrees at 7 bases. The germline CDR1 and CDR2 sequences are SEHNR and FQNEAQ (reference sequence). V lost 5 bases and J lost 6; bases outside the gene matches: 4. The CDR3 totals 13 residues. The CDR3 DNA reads TGTGCCAGCAGCGGCCGACAGGGAAACATTCAGTACTTC. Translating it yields CASSGRQGNIQYF. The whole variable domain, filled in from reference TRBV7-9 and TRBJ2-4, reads DTGVSQNPRHKITKRGQNVTFRCDPISEHNRLYWYRQTLGQGPEFLTYFQNEAQLEKSRLLSDRFSAERPKGSFSTLEIQRTEQGDSAMYLCASSGRQGNIQYFGAGTRLSVL.

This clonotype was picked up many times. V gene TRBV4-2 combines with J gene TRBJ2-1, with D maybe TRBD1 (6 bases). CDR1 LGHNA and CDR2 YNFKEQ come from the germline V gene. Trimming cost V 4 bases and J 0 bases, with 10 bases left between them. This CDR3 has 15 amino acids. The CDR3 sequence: CASSPRTDSYNEQFF. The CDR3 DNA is TGTGCCAGCAGCCCCCGGACAGACTCCTACAATGAGCAGTTCTTC.

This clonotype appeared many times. CDR3: CAWSGSSYEQFF. CDR3 DNA: TGTGCCTGGAGCGGTAGTTCATATGAGCAGTTCTTC. This chain links TRBV30 with TRBJ2-1; D gene uncertain. Germline V gene sequence: CDR1 GTSNPN, CDR2 SVGIG (reference sequence). The CDR3 extends over 12 amino acids. Deletions cut 3 bases from V and 8 bases from J, with 11 bases between. The full variable domain, its missing parts supplied by reference TRBV30 and TRBJ2-1, is SQTIHQWPATLVQPVGSPLSLECTVEGTSNPNLYWYRQAAGRGLQLLFYSVGIGQISSEVPQNLSASRPQDRQFILSSKKLLLSDSGFYLCAWSGSSYEQFFGPGTRLTVL.

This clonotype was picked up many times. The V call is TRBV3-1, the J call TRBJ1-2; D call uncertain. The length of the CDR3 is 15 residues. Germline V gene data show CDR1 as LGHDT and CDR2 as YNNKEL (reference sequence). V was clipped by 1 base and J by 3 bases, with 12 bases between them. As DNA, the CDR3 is TGTGCCAGCAGCCAAGCGACCGAGCCCTACTATGGCTACACCTTC. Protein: CASSQATEPYYGYTF.

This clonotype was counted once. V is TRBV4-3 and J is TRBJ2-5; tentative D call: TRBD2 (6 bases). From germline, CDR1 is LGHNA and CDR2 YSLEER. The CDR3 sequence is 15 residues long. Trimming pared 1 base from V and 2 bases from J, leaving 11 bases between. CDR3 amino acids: CASSQVAGWQETQYF. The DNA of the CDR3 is TGCGCCAGCAGCCAAGTGGCGGGGTGGCAAGAGACCCAGTACTTC.

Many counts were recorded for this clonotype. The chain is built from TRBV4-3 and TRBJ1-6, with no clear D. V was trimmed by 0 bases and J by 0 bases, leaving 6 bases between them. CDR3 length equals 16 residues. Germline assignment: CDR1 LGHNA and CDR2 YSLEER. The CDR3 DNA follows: TGCGCCAGCAGCCAAGATTTCAGCTCCTATAATTCACCCCTCCACTTT. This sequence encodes CASSQDFSSYNSPLHF.

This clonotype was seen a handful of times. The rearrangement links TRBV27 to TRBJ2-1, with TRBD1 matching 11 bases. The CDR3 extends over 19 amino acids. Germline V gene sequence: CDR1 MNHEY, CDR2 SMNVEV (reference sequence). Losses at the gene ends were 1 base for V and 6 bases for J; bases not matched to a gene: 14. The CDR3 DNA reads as TGTGCCAGCAGTTTATGGAACCGACATGAGGGGACAGGGGGCAATGAGCAGTTCTTC. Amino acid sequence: CASSLWNRHEGTGGNEQFF.

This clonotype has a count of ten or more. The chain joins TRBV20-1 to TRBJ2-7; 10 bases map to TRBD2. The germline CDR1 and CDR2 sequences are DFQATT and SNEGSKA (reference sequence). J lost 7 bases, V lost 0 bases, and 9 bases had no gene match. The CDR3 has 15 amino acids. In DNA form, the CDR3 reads TGCAGTGCTAGAGATACTAGCGGGATGTATTGGGAGCAGTACTTC. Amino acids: CSARDTSGMYWEQYF.

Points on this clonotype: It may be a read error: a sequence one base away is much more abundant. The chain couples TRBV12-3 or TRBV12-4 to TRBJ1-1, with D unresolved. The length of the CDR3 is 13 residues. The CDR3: CASSLGELTEALF. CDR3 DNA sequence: TGTGCCAGCAGTTTAGGTGAGCTGACTGAAGCTCTCTTT.

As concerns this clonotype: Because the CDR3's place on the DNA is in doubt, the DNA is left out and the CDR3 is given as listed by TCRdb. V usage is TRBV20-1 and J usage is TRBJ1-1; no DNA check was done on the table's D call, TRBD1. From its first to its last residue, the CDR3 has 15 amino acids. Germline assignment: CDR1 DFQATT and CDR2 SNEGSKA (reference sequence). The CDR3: CSAVGTGAKITEASF.

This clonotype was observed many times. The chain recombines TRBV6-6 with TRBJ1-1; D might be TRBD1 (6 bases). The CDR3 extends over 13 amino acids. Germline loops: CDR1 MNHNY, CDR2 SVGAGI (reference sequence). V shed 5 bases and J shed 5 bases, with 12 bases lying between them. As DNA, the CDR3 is TGTGCCAGCAGTGGAGGGGGTAAAACTGAAGCTTTCTTT. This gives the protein CASSGGGKTEAFF.

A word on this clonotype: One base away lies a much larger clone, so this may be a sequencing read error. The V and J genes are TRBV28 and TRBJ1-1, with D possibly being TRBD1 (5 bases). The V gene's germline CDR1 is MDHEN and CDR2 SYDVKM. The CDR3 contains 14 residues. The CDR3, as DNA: TGTGCCATCAGTTTTGAGGGGACTAACACTGAAGCTTTCTTT. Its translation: CAISFEGTNTEAFF.

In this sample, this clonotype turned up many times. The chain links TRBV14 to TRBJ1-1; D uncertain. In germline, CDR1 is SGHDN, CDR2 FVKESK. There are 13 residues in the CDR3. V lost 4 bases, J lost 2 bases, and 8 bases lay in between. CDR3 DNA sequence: TGTGCCAGCAGCCCATGGGGTAACACTGAAGCTTTCTTT. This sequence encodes CASSPWGNTEAFF.

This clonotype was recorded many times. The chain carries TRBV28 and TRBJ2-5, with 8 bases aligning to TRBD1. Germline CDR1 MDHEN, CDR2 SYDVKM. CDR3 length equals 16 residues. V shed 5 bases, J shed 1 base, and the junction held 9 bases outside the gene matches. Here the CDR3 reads CASSPIGQGTQETQYF. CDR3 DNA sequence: TGTGCCAGCAGTCCTATCGGACAGGGTACCCAAGAGACCCAGTACTTC.

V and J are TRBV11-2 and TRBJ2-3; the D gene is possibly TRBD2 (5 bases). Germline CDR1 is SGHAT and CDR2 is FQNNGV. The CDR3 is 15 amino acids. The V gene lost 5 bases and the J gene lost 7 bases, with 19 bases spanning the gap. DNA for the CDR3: TGTGCCAGCAGCGAGGGCGGGTACGTTCGGAATACGCAGTATTTT. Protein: CASSEGGYVRNTQYF.

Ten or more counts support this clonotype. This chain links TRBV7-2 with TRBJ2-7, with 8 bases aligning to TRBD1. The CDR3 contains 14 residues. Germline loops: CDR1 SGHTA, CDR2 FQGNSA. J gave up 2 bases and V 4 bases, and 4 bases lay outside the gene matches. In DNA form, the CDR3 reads TGTGCCAGCAGCTCGGGGGACAGGCCCTACGAGCAGTACTTC. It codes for CASSSGDRPYEQYF.

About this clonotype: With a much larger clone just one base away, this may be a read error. The CDR3 DNA is TGTGCCTGGGGGCAAGCATCAGGGTCCGGGCAGCCCCAGCATTTT. This sequence encodes CAWGQASGSGQPQHF. V gene TRBV30 combines with J gene TRBJ1-5; tentative D call: TRBD1 (5 bases). V was clipped by 5 bases and J by 7 bases, with 21 bases between them. The CDR3 contains 15 residues. Germline lookup yields CDR1 GTSNPN and CDR2 SVGIG (reference sequence).

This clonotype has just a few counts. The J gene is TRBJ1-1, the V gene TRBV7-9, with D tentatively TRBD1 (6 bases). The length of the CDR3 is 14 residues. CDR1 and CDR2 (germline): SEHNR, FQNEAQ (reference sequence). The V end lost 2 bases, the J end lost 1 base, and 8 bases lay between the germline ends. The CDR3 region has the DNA TGTGCCAGCAGCTTAAGACAGGAGAACACTGAAGCTTTCTTT. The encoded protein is CASSLRQENTEAFF.

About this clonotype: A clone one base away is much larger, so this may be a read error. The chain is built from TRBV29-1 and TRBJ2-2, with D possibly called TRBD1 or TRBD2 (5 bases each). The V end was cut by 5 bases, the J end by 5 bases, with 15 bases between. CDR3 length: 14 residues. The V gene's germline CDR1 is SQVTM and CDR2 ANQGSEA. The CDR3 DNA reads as TGCAGCGTTCTTGAACGGGGCGGGACCGGGGAGCTGTTTTTT. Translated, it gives CSVLERGGTGELFF.

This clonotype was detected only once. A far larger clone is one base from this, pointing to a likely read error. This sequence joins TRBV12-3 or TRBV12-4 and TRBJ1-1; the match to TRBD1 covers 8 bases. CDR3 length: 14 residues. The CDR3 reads CAGSPGQGNTEAFF. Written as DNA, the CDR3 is TGTGCCGGCAGTCCCGGACAGGGTAACACTGAAGCTTTCTTT.

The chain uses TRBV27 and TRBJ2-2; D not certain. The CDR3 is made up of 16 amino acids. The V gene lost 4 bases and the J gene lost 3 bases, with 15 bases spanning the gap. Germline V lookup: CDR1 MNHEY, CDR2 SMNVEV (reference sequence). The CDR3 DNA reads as TGTGCCAGCAGTTCCCACGTAGGGCGGCACACCGGGGAGCTGTTTTTT. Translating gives CASSSHVGRHTGELFF.

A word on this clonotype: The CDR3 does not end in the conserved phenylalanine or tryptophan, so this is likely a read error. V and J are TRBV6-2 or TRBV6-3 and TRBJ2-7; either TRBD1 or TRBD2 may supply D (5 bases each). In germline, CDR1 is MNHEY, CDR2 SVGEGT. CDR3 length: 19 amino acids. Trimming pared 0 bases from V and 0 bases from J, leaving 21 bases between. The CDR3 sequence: CASSYSSGGRDRSSYEQYL. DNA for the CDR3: TGTGCCAGCAGTTACTCCAGCGGCGGAAGGGACCGAAGCTCCTACGAGCAGTACCTC.

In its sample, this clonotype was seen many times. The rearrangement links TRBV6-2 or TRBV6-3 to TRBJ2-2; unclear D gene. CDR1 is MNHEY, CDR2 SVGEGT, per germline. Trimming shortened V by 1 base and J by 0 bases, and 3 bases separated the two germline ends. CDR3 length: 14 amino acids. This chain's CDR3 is CASSYLTNTGELFF. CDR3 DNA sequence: TGTGCCAGCAGTTACTTGACGAACACCGGGGAGCTGTTTTTT.

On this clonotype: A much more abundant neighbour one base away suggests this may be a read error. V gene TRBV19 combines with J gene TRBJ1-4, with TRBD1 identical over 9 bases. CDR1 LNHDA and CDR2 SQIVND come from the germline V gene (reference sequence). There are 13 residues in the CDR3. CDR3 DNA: TGTGCCACAGGGACAGGGCCTAATGAAGAACTGTTTTTT. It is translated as CATGTGPNEELFF.